Below, 17 T cell receptor beta chains from the same sample are listed, as sequenced in a study of blood T cell repertoires in COVID-19. TCRdb keeps only in-frame clones here, not all; method: immunoSEQ multiplex PCR. The profile shows about 23,000 clones, about 87% of them singletons. Sequencing was carried out using peripheral blood. Receptor source: a woman aged 80 or over with active COVID-19.

This clone was observed a single time. This chain connects TRBV5-4 to TRBJ2-4; TRBD1 agrees at 9 bases. V was pared by 3 bases and J by 9 bases, with 7 bases of the junction left unmatched. Germline values: CDR1 SGHNT, CDR2 YYREEE (reference sequence). The CDR3 consists of 14 residues. The CDR3 reads CASSSQTGGSIQYF. The DNA for the CDR3 is TGTGCCAGCAGCTCCCAGACAGGGGGGAGCATTCAGTACTTC. The entire variable domain, with the rest obtained from reference TRBV5-4 and TRBJ2-4, is as follows: ETGVTQSPTHLIKTRGQQVTLRCSSQSGHNTVSWYQQALGQGPQFIFQYYREEENGRGNFPPRFSGLQFPNYSSELNVNALELDDSALYLCASSSQTGGSIQYFGAGTRLSVL.

The chain joins TRBV6-5 to TRBJ1-4, with TRBD1 matching 9 bases. V lost 5 bases, J lost 5 bases, and 6 bases stayed unmatched. CDR1 is MNHEY and CDR2 is SVGAGI in the germline V gene. The CDR3 is 15 residues long. The CDR3 DNA reads as TGTGCCAGCAGTCGGACCGGGACAGGGAATGAAAAACTGTTTTTT. Translating it yields CASSRTGTGNEKLFF.

This chain connects TRBV6-5 to TRBJ2-1; 12 bases fit TRBD1. Germline values: CDR1 MNHEY, CDR2 SVGAGI. V was pared by 3 bases and J by 6 bases, with 6 bases of the junction left unmatched. This CDR3 has 16 residues. The DNA for the CDR3 is TGTGCCAGCAGTTATCCGGGACAGGGGGCACGCAATGAGCAGTTCTTC. It is translated as CASSYPGQGARNEQFF.

J is TRBJ2-7 and V is TRBV27; a weak D match, TRBD2 (6 bases). Trimming removed 8 bases from V and 0 bases from J, with 11 bases in between. The CDR3 is made up of 13 amino acids. CDR1 and CDR2 (germline): MNHEY, SMNVEV (reference sequence). Here the CDR3 reads CASRVSGSYEQYF. The CDR3 DNA reads as TGTGCCAGCCGGGTTAGCGGCTCCTACGAGCAGTACTTC.

The J gene is TRBJ1-1, the V gene TRBV4-1, with D maybe TRBD1 (5 bases). V was cut by 4 bases and J by 0 bases, with 18 bases left in between. CDR3 length: 17 residues. The germline V gene has CDR1 MGHRA and CDR2 YSYEKL. CDR3 sequence (DNA): TGCGCCAGCAGCCCCGCCCGACAGAGGCCTATGAACACTGAAGCTTTCTTT. Its protein product is CASSPARQRPMNTEAFF.

The rearrangement links TRBV7-2 to TRBJ2-3, with 8 nucleotides matching TRBD2. The trim removed 6 bases at V and 4 bases at J, leaving 3 bases unmatched. The germline V gene has CDR1 SGHTA and CDR2 FQGNSA. CDR3 length equals 13 residues. In DNA form, the CDR3 reads TGTGCCAGCAGGCGGGGGGTCGCAGATACGCAGTATTTT. Amino acid sequence: CASRRGVADTQYF.

CDR3 coding DNA: TGTGCCAGCAGTGAAGACCATACGAGCTACGAGCAGTACTTC. This sequence encodes CASSEDHTSYEQYF. This chain uses TRBV2 with TRBJ2-7; D gene uncertain. This CDR3 has 14 amino acids. Trimming removed 1 base at V and 3 bases at J, with 10 bases between. Germline V gene lookup returns CDR1 SNHLY and CDR2 FYNNEI.

The rearrangement joins TRBV6-5 to TRBJ2-1; possibly TRBD2 for D (6 bases). This CDR3 is 14 amino acids long. V lost 7 bases and J 5 bases, leaving 15 bases between the germline ends. Germline CDR1 MNHEY, CDR2 SVGAGI. The CDR3 reads CASTSWRRDNEQFF. The CDR3 DNA sequence: TGTGCCAGCACTAGTTGGCGGAGGGACAATGAGCAGTTCTTC.

The J gene is TRBJ2-3, the V gene TRBV6-5, with 10 bases aligning to TRBD2. Germline V gives CDR1 MNHEY, CDR2 SVGAGI. The CDR3 extends over 15 amino acids. V shed 7 bases and J 5 bases; nucleotides not matched to a gene: 9. In DNA, the CDR3 is TGTGCCAGCATTATAAGCGGGGGGGCGGGAGATACGCAGTATTTT. Translation: CASIISGGAGDTQYF.

This clone showed up just a few times. The chain employs TRBV30 and TRBJ1-2; no clear D. This CDR3 region has 12 residues. Trimming pared 5 bases from V and 7 bases from J, leaving 14 bases between. CDR1 and CDR2 from the germline V gene are GTSNPN and SVGIG (reference sequence). The CDR3 DNA reads TGTGCCTGGTCCCTCTCTGCGGCTGGCTACACCTTC. Its translation: CAWSLSAAGYTF.

The rearrangement joins TRBV19 to TRBJ1-2; the D gene is possibly TRBD1 (5 bases). Germline CDR1 LNHDA, CDR2 SQIVND (reference sequence). Deletions cut 3 bases from V and 4 bases from J, with 12 bases between. This CDR3 has 14 amino acids. Written as DNA, the CDR3 is TGTGCCAGTAGTATCAACGACAGACCCTATGGCTACACCTTC. The encoded protein is CASSINDRPYGYTF.

The gene calls are TRBV11-2 and TRBJ2-3; TRBD2 agrees at 8 bases. Trimming removed 5 bases from V and 7 bases from J; junction bases left unmatched: 8. The CDR3 loop spans 14 amino acids. Germline values: CDR1 SGHAT, CDR2 FQNNGV. DNA for the CDR3: TGTGCCAGCAGCCTCGGGGGGGCCGTGTATACGCAGTATTTT. This codes for CASSLGGAVYTQYF.

The chain carries TRBV9 and TRBJ2-3; tentative D call: TRBD1 (7 bases). V lost 0 bases, J lost 0 bases, and 11 bases lay in between. CDR3 length: 16 residues. Germline V gene lookup returns CDR1 SGDLS and CDR2 YYNGEE. DNA for the CDR3: TGTGCCAGCAGCGTAGCAGGGGGGATTAGCACAGATACGCAGTATTTT. The encoded protein is CASSVAGGISTDTQYF.

This rearrangement joins TRBV18 to TRBJ2-3, with 7 bases lining up with TRBD1. The V gene end was trimmed by 4 bases and the J gene end by 2 bases; junction bases not matched to a gene: 6. Germline V gene data show CDR1 as KGHSH and CDR2 as LQKENI. CDR3 length: 15 residues. The CDR3 region has the DNA TGTGCCAGCTCACGGGACAGCCCGCTCACAGATACGCAGTATTTT. Protein product: CASSRDSPLTDTQYF.

This clone appeared a single time. The chain carries TRBV9 and TRBJ1-1, with D perhaps matching TRBD1 (6 bases). Germline CDR1 SGDLS, CDR2 YYNGEE. V was cut by 0 bases and J by 1 base, with 10 bases left in between. This CDR3 is built from 15 residues. The chain's CDR3 is CASSVGAQGNTEAFF. CDR3 coding DNA: TGTGCCAGCAGCGTAGGAGCACAGGGGAACACTGAAGCTTTCTTT.

The chain couples TRBV18 to TRBJ1-6; D is undetermined. The germline CDR1 and CDR2 sequences are KGHSH and LQKENI. The CDR3 spans 15 residues. V dropped 2 bases and J dropped 10 bases, with 15 bases sitting between them. The DNA for the CDR3 is TGTGCCAGCTCACCATCGCAGGCCATAGGATCACCCCTCCACTTT. It codes for CASSPSQAIGSPLHF.

This clone was found once. This chain uses TRBV19 with TRBJ1-2; a weak D match, TRBD1 (5 bases). The germline CDR1 and CDR2 sequences are LNHDA and SQIVND (reference sequence). This CDR3 comprises 16 residues. V was pared by 2 bases and J by 0 bases, with 13 bases between. The CDR3 nucleotides are TGTGCCAGTAGTATAACTCAGGGTGCCCCTAACTATGGCTACACCTTC. Protein sequence: CASSITQGAPNYGYTF.